Here is one T cell receptor (beta chain) with its context. Its antigen is currently unknown. In generating TCR beta cDNA, 5'RACE template switching with UMIs was used. TCRdb reprocessed the 5' RACE reads and stores each CDR3 protein as one record, lacking DNA. This sample's table has roughly 390,000 distinct CDR3 sequences. This CDR3 region has 16 residues. Looked up from germline, CDR1 is MNHEY and CDR2 is SVGEGT. This record comes from a study of T cells expressing NK-cell markers. The study's findings and limits: Whether expanded NKG2C+ T cell clones were HCMV-specific remained unclear. Of the CD8+ T cells in a handful of donors, roughly 1.0-7.5% belonged to dominant NKG2C+ clonotypes.

The sequence came from a woman aged 45-60 years in good health. Sequences were obtained from blood T cells: a sorted CD56 or NKG2C T cell subset, CD4+ or CD8+ T cells, or bulk PBMC T cells (not recorded which). The chain uses TRBV6-2 or TRBV6-3 and TRBJ2-1; no DNA is available, so the TRBD2 call from TCRdb remains unchecked. The CDR3 sequence is CASSYGTSGRGAEQFF.